The sequence of this T cell receptor beta chain was determined in a study of blood T cell repertoires in COVID-19. Study background: Acute-phase and convalescent COVID-19 samples originated in the United States, Italy and Spain. PBMCs, B-cell-depleted T cells, or T cells provided the cDNA or gDNA that made up the material.

This CDR3 comprises 18 residues. The V and J ends lost 4 bases and 4 bases, in that order; junction bases with no gene match: 16. Germline CDR1 reads SGHVS; CDR2 reads FQNEAQ. Per the original data handling: Researchers report that nucleated cell counts were estimated from reference gene primer amplification. The assay was immunoSEQ multiplex PCR, and TCRdb's table has in-frame clones only and misses some. From that table come the V and J calls and clone size; the DNA was used to work out D and trimming. Of roughly 200,000 clones detected, around 87% appear once; the ten largest clones hold roughly 2.8%.

The sample consisted of peripheral blood. The chain combines TRBV7-8 with TRBJ1-1, with 9 bases lining up with TRBD1. The TCR originated in a young woman with active or convalescent COVID-19. CDR3 protein: CASSSGQGVPRRATEAFF. The CDR3 region has the DNA TGTGCCAGCAGCTCGGGACAGGGAGTACCCAGGAGGGCCACTGAAGCTTTCTTT.